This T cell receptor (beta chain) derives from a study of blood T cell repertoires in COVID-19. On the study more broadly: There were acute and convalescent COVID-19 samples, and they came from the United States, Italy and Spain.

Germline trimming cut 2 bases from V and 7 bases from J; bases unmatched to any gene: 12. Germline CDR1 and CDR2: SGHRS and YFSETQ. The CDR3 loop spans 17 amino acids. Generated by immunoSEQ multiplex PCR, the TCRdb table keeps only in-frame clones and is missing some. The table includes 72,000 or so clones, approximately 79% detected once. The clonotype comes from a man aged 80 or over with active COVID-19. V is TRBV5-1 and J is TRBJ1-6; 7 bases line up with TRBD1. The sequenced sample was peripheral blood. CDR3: CASSLLPVLTGNSPLHF. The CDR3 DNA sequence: TGCGCCAGCAGCTTACTACCCGTACTGACAGGGAATTCACCCCTCCACTTT.